Sequencing of this TCR beta chain was carried out in a study of T cell responses to AZD1222 COVID-19 vaccine. The data were produced by immunoSEQ multiplex PCR, yet TCRdb's version contains in-frame clones alone and is incomplete. The table includes some 97,000 clones, 87% detected once. The CDR3 length is 16 residues. Germline V CDR1 and CDR2: SGDLS, YYNGEE. The V and J ends lost 4 bases and 9 bases, in that order; junction bases with no gene match: 9. The specimen was peripheral blood, collected on day 0 of MenACWY control vaccination. The chain uses TRBV9 and TRBJ2-1, with 14 bases identical to TRBD2. The source of this sequence is an adult in good health. The CDR3 nucleotides are TGTGCCAGCAGCTCGGGACTAGCGGGGGATGGTCTTGAGCAGTTCTTC. Translation: CASSSGLAGDGLEQFF.